Listed below are T cell receptor beta chains from one sample, sequenced in a study of T-cell reconstitution after alpha-beta-depleted transplantation in children. TCRdb reanalysed the PCR reads using MiXCR and keeps one entry per CDR3 protein. The table shows 800,000 to 1,000,000 distinct CDR3 sequences, with roughly 29% occurring only once. The sequencing used PBMCs, mostly from graft donor cells, collected 360 days after TCRalphabeta/CD19-depleted stem cell transplant. The receptors come from a boy in the first two years of life who had a stem cell transplant for SCID, so the T cells may come from the graft donor. CDR3s include the opening cysteine and the closing phenylalanine or tryptophan. Fields, in order: clone size, D gene, J gene, V gene, CDR3 protein, CDR3 DNA. A D gene is named only where the DNA matches it firmly. Size is omitted from some rows. Given values are once, few, many or a class for expanded clones.

abundance: NA; d_gene: TRBD1; j_gene: TRBJ2-2; v_gene: TRBV7-7; CDR3aa: CASSPGDRGTGELFF; CDR3nt: TGTGCCAGCAGCCCAGGGGACAGGGGGACCGGGGAGCTGTTTTTT
abundance: NA; d_gene: NA; j_gene: TRBJ2-5; v_gene: TRBV10-3; CDR3aa: CAISERGVGQETQYF; CDR3nt: TGTGCCATCAGTGAAAGGGGAGTGGGCCAAGAGACCCAGTACTTC
abundance: NA; d_gene: TRBD2; j_gene: TRBJ2-5; v_gene: TRBV3-1; CDR3aa: CASSQTGGGAIGF; CDR3nt: TGTGCCAGCAGCCAGACAGGCGGGGGGGCCATCGGCTTC
abundance: NA; d_gene: TRBD1; j_gene: TRBJ2-5; v_gene: TRBV11-2; CDR3aa: CASSYQGAVYQETQYF; CDR3nt: TGTGCCAGCAGCTATCAGGGGGCTGTGTACCAAGAGACCCAGTACTTC
abundance: few; d_gene: NA; j_gene: TRBJ1-2; v_gene: TRBV7-2; CDR3aa: CASSLDGSFYGYTF; CDR3nt: TGTGCCAGCAGCTTAGACGGCAGCTTCTATGGCTACACCTTC
abundance: NA; d_gene: TRBD1; j_gene: TRBJ2-5; v_gene: TRBV28; CDR3aa: CASTDVQGAKETQYF; CDR3nt: TGTGCCAGCACCGACGTCCAGGGGGCGAAAGAGACCCAGTACTTC
abundance: few; d_gene: TRBD2; j_gene: TRBJ2-5; v_gene: TRBV4-2; CDR3aa: CASSPRTSGIQETQYF; CDR3nt: TGTGCCAGCAGCCCCCGGACTAGCGGGATCCAAGAGACCCAGTACTTC
abundance: many; d_gene: NA; j_gene: TRBJ2-2; v_gene: TRBV4-1; CDR3aa: CASSPGGGTGELFF; CDR3nt: TGTGCCAGCAGCCCCGGAGGGGGGACCGGGGAGCTGTTTTTT
abundance: few; d_gene: NA; j_gene: TRBJ1-4; v_gene: TRBV3-1; CDR3aa: CASSHRGGAGEKLFF; CDR3nt: TGTGCCAGCAGCCACAGAGGAGGGGCTGGTGAAAAACTGTTTTTT
abundance: few; d_gene: NA; j_gene: TRBJ1-1; v_gene: TRBV6-1; CDR3aa: CASTPTGDMNTEAFF; CDR3nt: TGTGCCAGCACCCCGACAGGAGATATGAACACTGAAGCTTTCTTT
abundance: NA; d_gene: TRBD1; j_gene: TRBJ2-7; v_gene: TRBV4-1; CDR3aa: CASSQAQGDYEQYF; CDR3nt: TGCGCCAGCAGCCAAGCCCAGGGGGACTACGAGCAGTACTTC
abundance: NA; d_gene: NA; j_gene: TRBJ2-7; v_gene: TRBV21-1; CDR3aa: CASSVGGRNTYEQYF; CDR3nt: TGTGCCAGCAGCGTAGGGGGACGGAATACCTACGAGCAGTACTTC
abundance: NA; d_gene: NA; j_gene: TRBJ2-7; v_gene: TRBV20-1; CDR3aa: CSASSIESEQYF; CDR3nt: TGCAGTGCTTCCTCGATCGAAAGCGAGCAGTACTTC
abundance: NA; d_gene: NA; j_gene: TRBJ2-7; v_gene: TRBV12-3/TRBV12-4; CDR3aa: CASRSWGSGQYSYEQYF; CDR3nt: TGTGCCAGCAGATCATGGGGGTCCGGACAGTACTCCTACGAGCAGTACTTC
abundance: NA; d_gene: TRBD2; j_gene: TRBJ2-1; v_gene: TRBV5-5; CDR3aa: CASSLVRGGRNEQFF; CDR3nt: TGTGCCAGCAGCTTGGTCCGGGGGGGCCGTAATGAGCAGTTCTTC
abundance: few; d_gene: NA; j_gene: TRBJ1-1; v_gene: TRBV10-3; CDR3aa: CAISVVTGGTEAFF; CDR3nt: TGTGCCATCAGTGTAGTGACAGGTGGAACTGAAGCTTTCTTT
abundance: NA; d_gene: NA; j_gene: TRBJ1-1; v_gene: TRBV11-2; CDR3aa: CASSGVFREAFF; CDR3nt: TGTGCCAGCAGCGGTGTTTTTCGTGAAGCTTTCTTT
abundance: NA; d_gene: TRBD2; j_gene: TRBJ2-7; v_gene: TRBV7-8; CDR3aa: CASSLAALAYSYEQYF; CDR3nt: TGTGCCAGCAGCTTAGCCGCACTAGCGTACTCCTACGAGCAGTACTTC
abundance: NA; d_gene: NA; j_gene: TRBJ2-4; v_gene: TRBV6-4; CDR3aa: CATSRRTGIQYF; CDR3nt: TGTGCCACCTCGAGACGGACTGGCATTCAGTACTTC
abundance: NA; d_gene: NA; j_gene: TRBJ2-4; v_gene: TRBV12-3/TRBV12-4; CDR3aa: CASSFLPGGNIQYF; CDR3nt: TGTGCCAGCAGTTTTTTACCAGGCGGAAACATTCAGTACTTC
abundance: NA; d_gene: TRBD1; j_gene: TRBJ2-3; v_gene: TRBV5-1; CDR3aa: CASSPLQQGAGTDTQYF; CDR3nt: TGCGCCAGCAGCCCCCTACAACAGGGGGCCGGCACAGATACGCAGTATTTT
abundance: NA; d_gene: NA; j_gene: TRBJ2-3; v_gene: TRBV5-5; CDR3aa: CASRQVRSSTDTQYF; CDR3nt: TGTGCCAGCAGGCAGGTCCGGTCTAGCACAGATACGCAGTATTTT
abundance: few; d_gene: NA; j_gene: TRBJ2-4; v_gene: TRBV15; CDR3aa: CATSRDSPTGQYF; CDR3nt: TGTGCCACCAGCAGAGATAGCCCTACAGGGCAGTACTTC
abundance: NA; d_gene: TRBD1; j_gene: TRBJ1-2; v_gene: TRBV20-1; CDR3aa: CSARGQGAVHGYTF; CDR3nt: TGCAGTGCTAGGGGACAGGGGGCAGTGCATGGCTACACCTTC
abundance: many; d_gene: NA; j_gene: TRBJ1-2; v_gene: TRBV4-2; CDR3aa: CASSQEGGDGYTF; CDR3nt: TGTGCCAGCAGCCAAGAAGGTGGGGATGGCTACACCTTC
abundance: NA; d_gene: TRBD1; j_gene: TRBJ2-3; v_gene: TRBV10-3; CDR3aa: CAIGSGGDTQYF; CDR3nt: TGTGCCATCGGATCAGGGGGAGATACGCAGTATTTT
abundance: few; d_gene: NA; j_gene: TRBJ2-7; v_gene: TRBV10-3; CDR3aa: CAISDNGDYEQYF; CDR3nt: TGTGCCATCAGTGACAACGGTGATTACGAGCAGTACTTC
abundance: few; d_gene: TRBD1; j_gene: TRBJ2-6; v_gene: TRBV11-1; CDR3aa: CASSPHPGTGVTSGANVLTF; CDR3nt: TGTGCCAGCAGCCCACACCCCGGGACAGGTGTGACTTCTGGGGCCAACGTCCTGACTTTC
abundance: NA; d_gene: NA; j_gene: TRBJ2-4; v_gene: TRBV19; CDR3aa: CASSLLPGTENIQYF; CDR3nt: TGTGCCAGTAGTCTTCTCCCCGGGACGGAAAACATTCAGTACTTC
abundance: many; d_gene: NA; j_gene: TRBJ1-1; v_gene: TRBV5-1; CDR3aa: CASSLAPAADKAFF; CDR3nt: TGCGCCAGCAGCTTGGCACCAGCTGCGGATAAAGCTTTCTTT
abundance: NA; d_gene: NA; j_gene: TRBJ2-2; v_gene: TRBV10-2; CDR3aa: CASSESVRWGRGTGELFF; CDR3nt: TGCGCCAGCAGTGAGTCGGTTCGGTGGGGGCGGGGCACCGGGGAGCTGTTTTTT
abundance: NA; d_gene: TRBD1; j_gene: TRBJ1-4; v_gene: TRBV9; CDR3aa: CASSVTGGREKLFF; CDR3nt: TGTGCCAGCAGCGTTACAGGGGGCCGAGAAAAACTGTTTTTT
abundance: NA; d_gene: NA; j_gene: TRBJ2-1; v_gene: TRBV20-1; CDR3aa: CSAAAWASYNEQFF; CDR3nt: TGCAGTGCCGCGGCATGGGCCTCCTACAATGAGCAGTTCTTC
abundance: NA; d_gene: NA; j_gene: TRBJ2-5; v_gene: TRBV29-1; CDR3aa: CSVADRPQETQYF; CDR3nt: TGCAGCGTCGCGGACCGCCCCCAAGAGACCCAGTACTTC
abundance: few; d_gene: NA; j_gene: TRBJ2-1; v_gene: TRBV24-1; CDR3aa: CATMGTSNNEQFF; CDR3nt: TGTGCCACCATGGGGACGTCCAACAATGAGCAGTTCTTC
abundance: many; d_gene: NA; j_gene: TRBJ1-4; v_gene: TRBV7-4; CDR3aa: CASSLDYRAAEKLFF; CDR3nt: TGTGCCAGCAGCTTAGATTACAGGGCGGCGGAAAAACTGTTTTTT
abundance: few; d_gene: NA; j_gene: TRBJ2-3; v_gene: TRBV5-1; CDR3aa: CASSLGLGFTDTQYF; CDR3nt: TGCGCCAGCAGCTTGGGACTTGGCTTCACAGATACGCAGTATTTT
abundance: few; d_gene: TRBD2; j_gene: TRBJ2-1; v_gene: TRBV9; CDR3aa: CASSGPGGRDSYNEQFF; CDR3nt: TGTGCCAGCAGCGGTCCGGGGGGGCGGGACTCCTACAATGAGCAGTTCTTC